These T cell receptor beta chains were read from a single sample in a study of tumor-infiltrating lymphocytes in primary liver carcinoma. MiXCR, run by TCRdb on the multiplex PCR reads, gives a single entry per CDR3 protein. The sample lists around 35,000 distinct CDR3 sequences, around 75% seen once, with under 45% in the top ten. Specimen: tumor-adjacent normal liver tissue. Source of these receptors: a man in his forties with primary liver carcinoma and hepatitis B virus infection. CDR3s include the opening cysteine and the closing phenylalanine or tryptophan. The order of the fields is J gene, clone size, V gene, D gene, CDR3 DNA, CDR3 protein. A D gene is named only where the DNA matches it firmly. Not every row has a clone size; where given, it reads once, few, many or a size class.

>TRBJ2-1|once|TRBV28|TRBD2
TGTGACAGCATTCCCCCGGGGCGGGGGGGCTACAATGAGCAGTTCTTC
CDSIPPGRGGYNEQFF
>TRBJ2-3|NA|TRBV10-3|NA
TGTGCCATCAGTGGTACAAGGACAACAGATACGCAGTATTTT
CAISGTRTTDTQYF
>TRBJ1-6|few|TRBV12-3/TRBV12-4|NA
TGCGCCAGCAGGCAATCAGGGGTCGGGTCACTCCTCCACTTT
CASRQSGVGSLLHF
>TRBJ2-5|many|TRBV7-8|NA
TGTGCCAGCAGCCCCGGGGAGACCCAGTACTTC
CASSPGETQYF
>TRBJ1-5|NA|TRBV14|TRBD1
TGTGCCGGCAACCAAGGACAGGGTCAGCCCCAGCATTTT
CAGNQGQGQPQHF
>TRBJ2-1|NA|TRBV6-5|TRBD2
TGCGCCAGCAATCAAGTCGGGGGGGTAGTTGAGCAGTTCTTC
CASNQVGGVVEQFF
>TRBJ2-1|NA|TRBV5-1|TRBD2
TGCACCAGCAGCTCGATGGGACTAGCTGAGCAGTTCTTC
CTSSSMGLAEQFF
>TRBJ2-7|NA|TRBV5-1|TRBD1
TGCGCCAGTAGCTTGGCGGCAGGGGGCCCCGACGAGCGGTACTTC
CASSLAAGGPDERYF
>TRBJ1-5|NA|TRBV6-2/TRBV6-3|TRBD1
TGTGCCAGCTGTACCAAGGGACAGGTCTCGATATTGGGCAATCAGCCCCAGCATTTT
CASCTKGQVSILGNQPQHF
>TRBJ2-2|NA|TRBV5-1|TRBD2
TGCGCCAGCAGCCCAAGCCCACGGGGGGGATTCACAGGGGAGCTGTTTTTT
CASSPSPRGGFTGELFF
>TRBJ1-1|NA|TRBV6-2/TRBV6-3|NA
TGTGCCGGCAGTTACTCCGAAAACACTGAAGCCTTCTTT
CAGSYSENTEAFF
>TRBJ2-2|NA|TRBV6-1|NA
TGTGCCAGCAGTGAAGCCCAGTATAGGGAGCTGTTTTTT
CASSEAQYRELFF
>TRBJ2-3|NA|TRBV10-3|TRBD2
TGTGCCGTCAGAGGACCCGTGACTAGCGGGAGGGTAGACACAGATACGCAGTATTTT
CAVRGPVTSGRVDTDTQYF
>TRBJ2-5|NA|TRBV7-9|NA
TGTGCCAGCAGGAGGACATGTGAAGAGACCCAGTACTTC
CASRRTCEETQYF
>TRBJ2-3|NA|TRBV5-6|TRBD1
TGTGTCAGCAGCCCGGAGACAGGGGGCCCACATACGCATTATTTT
CVSSPETGGPHTHYF
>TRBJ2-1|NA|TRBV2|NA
TGTGCCAGCAGTGGGGGCGGACTCTCCTACAATGAGCAGTTCTTC
CASSGGGLSYNEQFF
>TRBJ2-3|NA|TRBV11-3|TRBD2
TGTGCCAGCAGCGGCAGCCCGGCGGGAGGGGTGGATACGCAGTATTTT
CASSGSPAGGVDTQYF
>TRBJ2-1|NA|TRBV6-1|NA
TGTGCCAGCAGTGAAGAAACTGGAGGATACAGTGAGCAGTTCTTC
CASSEETGGYSEQFF
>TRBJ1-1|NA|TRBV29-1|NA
TGTAGCGGGGGCCAGGAAGGCTATCAGAACACTGGAGCTTTCTTT
CSGGQEGYQNTGAFF
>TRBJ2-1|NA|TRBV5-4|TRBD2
TGTACCAGCAGTCCGGGACTAGCGGGAGAGGGTAATGAGGAGTTCTTC
CTSSPGLAGEGNEEFF
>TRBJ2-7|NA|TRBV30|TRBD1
TGTGCCTGGAGTAGTACGGTGACAGGGGACGAGCAGTACTTC
CAWSSTVTGDEQYF
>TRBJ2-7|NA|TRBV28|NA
TGTGCTAGAAGTCCCCTGGCGGACCAGAGAGTCGAGTACTTC
CARSPLADQRVEYF
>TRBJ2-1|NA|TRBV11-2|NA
TGTGCCAGCAGTACTAACGGGTTCTACAATGAGCAGTTCTTC
CASSTNGFYNEQFF
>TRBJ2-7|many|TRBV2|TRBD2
TGTGCCAGCAGTGAAGCGCCTTCGGGGGGTCCCCTAAACTACGAGCAGTACTTC
CASSEAPSGGPLNYEQYF
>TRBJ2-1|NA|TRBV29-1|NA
TGCAGCGTTGTCGAGACCTCGAGCGTCAATGAGCAGTTCTTC
CSVVETSSVNEQFF
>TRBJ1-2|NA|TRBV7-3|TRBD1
TGTGCCAGCAGCTTAAGGGTCCCACAGGGGAAGGAATTGTATGGCTACACCTTC
CASSLRVPQGKELYGYTF
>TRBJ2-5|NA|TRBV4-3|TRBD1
TGTGCCAGCATCCAAGGCCAGGAACAGGGGGGAGCAGAGACCCAGTACTTC
CASIQGQEQGGAETQYF
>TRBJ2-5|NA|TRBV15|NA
TGCGCCACCAGCAGCGATGGCGGAGGACTCCAAGAGACCCATTACTTC
CATSSDGGGLQETHYF
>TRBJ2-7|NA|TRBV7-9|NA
TGTGCCAGCAGCTGGTGGGAAGGGAAACCCCAAGGCGAGCAGTACTTC
CASSWWEGKPQGEQYF
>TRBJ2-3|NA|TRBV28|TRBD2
TGTGCCAGCAATGGTACTAGCGGTTTTAACACAGATACGCAGTATTTT
CASNGTSGFNTDTQYF
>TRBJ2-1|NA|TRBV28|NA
TGTGCCAGCGGTTTGCCCAGCGAGAGGGCCAAATACGTCAATGAGCAGTTCTTC
CASGLPSERAKYVNEQFF
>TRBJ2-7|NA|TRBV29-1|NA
TGCAGCGCCATGGTATCTGAGGCCGGCACTCCCTACGAGCAGTACTTC
CSAMVSEAGTPYEQYF
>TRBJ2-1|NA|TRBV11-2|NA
TGTGCCAGCAGCTATGGGGGAGGGGGGCGCTTTAATGAGCATTTCTTC
CASSYGGGGRFNEHFF
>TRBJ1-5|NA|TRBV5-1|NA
TGCGCCGGCATCTTGGCGACGGGGTTTAGCAATCAGCCCCAGCATTTT
CAGILATGFSNQPQHF
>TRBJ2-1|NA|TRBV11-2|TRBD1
TGTGCCAGCAGCAGTCCGGGACAGGGTTTGAATGAGCAGTTCTTC
CASSSPGQGLNEQFF
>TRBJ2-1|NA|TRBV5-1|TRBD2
TGCGCCAGCAGCGCGGGACTAGTGGGGAACAATGAGCAGTTATTC
CASSAGLVGNNEQLF
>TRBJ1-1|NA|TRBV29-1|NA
TGCAGCGTTGAGAGCGGCAGGATTGGAGCTTTCTTT
CSVESGRIGAFF
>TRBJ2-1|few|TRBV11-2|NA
TGTGCCAGCAACCTATACAATGAGCAGCTATTC
CASNLYNEQLF
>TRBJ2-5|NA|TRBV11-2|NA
TGTGCCAGCAGCCCCGTCGTGCTGGCCCCAGAGACCCAGTACTTC
CASSPVVLAPETQYF
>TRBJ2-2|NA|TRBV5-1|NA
TGCGCCAGCAGTTTGAGGATAGGGATAACCGGGGAGCTGTTTTTT
CASSLRIGITGELFF
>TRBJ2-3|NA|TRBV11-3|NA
TGTACCAGCAGCTTAGATCTGGGGGTGGCTCAACCCCAGTATTTT
CTSSLDLGVAQPQYF
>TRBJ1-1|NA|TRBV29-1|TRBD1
TGCAGCGGTGGACAGGAAGGCTGTCAGAACACTGAAGCTTTCTTT
CSGGQEGCQNTEAFF
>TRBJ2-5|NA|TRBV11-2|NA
TGTGTCAGCAGCTTAGAGTCTGGGATGTCAATGGAGACCCAGTACTTC
CVSSLESGMSMETQYF
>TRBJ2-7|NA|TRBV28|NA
TGTGCCATCAGGCCACTATATGCCGAGCAGTACTTC
CAIRPLYAEQYF
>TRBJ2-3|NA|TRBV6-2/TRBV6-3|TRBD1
TGTGCCAGCAGTTATGGTGGACAGGGGGCGGCAGATACGCAGTGTTTT
CASSYGGQGAADTQCF
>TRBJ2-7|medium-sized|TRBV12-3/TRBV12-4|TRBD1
TGTGCCAGCAGTTTGGGGACAGGGGCCTACGAGCAGTACTTC
CASSLGTGAYEQYF
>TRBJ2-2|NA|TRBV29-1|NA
TGCAGCGCCCCCGTAAGAGGGGGGGACACCGGGAAGCTGTTTTTT
CSAPVRGGDTGKLFF
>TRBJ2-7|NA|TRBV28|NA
TGTGCCAGCACCCGTCCTCCGGGATACGATCAGTACTTC
CASTRPPGYDQYF
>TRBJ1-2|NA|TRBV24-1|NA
TGTGCCACCAGTAATCCAGTTTCAGGAGGGCACTATGGCTACACCTTC
CATSNPVSGGHYGYTF
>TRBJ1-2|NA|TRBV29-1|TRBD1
TGCATAGTGACAGGGCATGGCGGCTACACCTTC
CIVTGHGGYTF
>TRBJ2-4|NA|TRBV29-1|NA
TGCAGCGTTGGAGGGTGGGGGGCTGGAAGCATTCAGTACTTC
CSVGGWGAGSIQYF
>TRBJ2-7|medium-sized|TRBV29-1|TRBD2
TGCAGCGCCGCCGGGACTAGCGGCTACGAGCAGTACTTC
CSAAGTSGYEQYF
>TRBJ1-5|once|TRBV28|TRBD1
TGTGCCAGCGGTTTGACAGGGGGAACGCAGCCCCAACTTTTT
CASGLTGGTQPQLF
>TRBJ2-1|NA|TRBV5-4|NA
TGTGCCATCAGCTTCGGGCCCGGAAGGAACAATGAGCAATTCTTC
CAISFGPGRNNEQFF
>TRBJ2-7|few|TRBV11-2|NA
TGTGCCAGCAGCTTAGCTCAGGTCGTCCACGAGCAGTACTTC
CASSLAQVVHEQYF
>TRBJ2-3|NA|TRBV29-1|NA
TGCAGCGTGCTTCTAGAGCAGGGGACTGATACGGAGTATTTT
CSVLLEQGTDTEYF
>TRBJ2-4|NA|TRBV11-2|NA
TGTGCCAGCAGCTCCGGGGCAGGGGATAACATACACTACTTC
CASSSGAGDNIHYF
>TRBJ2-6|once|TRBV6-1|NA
TGTGCTAGCAGTGAACAGCCCAAGGCTGGGGCCAACGACCTGACTTTC
CASSEQPKAGANDLTF
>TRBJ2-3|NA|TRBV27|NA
TGTACCAGCAGTTTATCGATGAGGGGATCATATACGCAGTATTTT
CTSSLSMRGSYTQYF